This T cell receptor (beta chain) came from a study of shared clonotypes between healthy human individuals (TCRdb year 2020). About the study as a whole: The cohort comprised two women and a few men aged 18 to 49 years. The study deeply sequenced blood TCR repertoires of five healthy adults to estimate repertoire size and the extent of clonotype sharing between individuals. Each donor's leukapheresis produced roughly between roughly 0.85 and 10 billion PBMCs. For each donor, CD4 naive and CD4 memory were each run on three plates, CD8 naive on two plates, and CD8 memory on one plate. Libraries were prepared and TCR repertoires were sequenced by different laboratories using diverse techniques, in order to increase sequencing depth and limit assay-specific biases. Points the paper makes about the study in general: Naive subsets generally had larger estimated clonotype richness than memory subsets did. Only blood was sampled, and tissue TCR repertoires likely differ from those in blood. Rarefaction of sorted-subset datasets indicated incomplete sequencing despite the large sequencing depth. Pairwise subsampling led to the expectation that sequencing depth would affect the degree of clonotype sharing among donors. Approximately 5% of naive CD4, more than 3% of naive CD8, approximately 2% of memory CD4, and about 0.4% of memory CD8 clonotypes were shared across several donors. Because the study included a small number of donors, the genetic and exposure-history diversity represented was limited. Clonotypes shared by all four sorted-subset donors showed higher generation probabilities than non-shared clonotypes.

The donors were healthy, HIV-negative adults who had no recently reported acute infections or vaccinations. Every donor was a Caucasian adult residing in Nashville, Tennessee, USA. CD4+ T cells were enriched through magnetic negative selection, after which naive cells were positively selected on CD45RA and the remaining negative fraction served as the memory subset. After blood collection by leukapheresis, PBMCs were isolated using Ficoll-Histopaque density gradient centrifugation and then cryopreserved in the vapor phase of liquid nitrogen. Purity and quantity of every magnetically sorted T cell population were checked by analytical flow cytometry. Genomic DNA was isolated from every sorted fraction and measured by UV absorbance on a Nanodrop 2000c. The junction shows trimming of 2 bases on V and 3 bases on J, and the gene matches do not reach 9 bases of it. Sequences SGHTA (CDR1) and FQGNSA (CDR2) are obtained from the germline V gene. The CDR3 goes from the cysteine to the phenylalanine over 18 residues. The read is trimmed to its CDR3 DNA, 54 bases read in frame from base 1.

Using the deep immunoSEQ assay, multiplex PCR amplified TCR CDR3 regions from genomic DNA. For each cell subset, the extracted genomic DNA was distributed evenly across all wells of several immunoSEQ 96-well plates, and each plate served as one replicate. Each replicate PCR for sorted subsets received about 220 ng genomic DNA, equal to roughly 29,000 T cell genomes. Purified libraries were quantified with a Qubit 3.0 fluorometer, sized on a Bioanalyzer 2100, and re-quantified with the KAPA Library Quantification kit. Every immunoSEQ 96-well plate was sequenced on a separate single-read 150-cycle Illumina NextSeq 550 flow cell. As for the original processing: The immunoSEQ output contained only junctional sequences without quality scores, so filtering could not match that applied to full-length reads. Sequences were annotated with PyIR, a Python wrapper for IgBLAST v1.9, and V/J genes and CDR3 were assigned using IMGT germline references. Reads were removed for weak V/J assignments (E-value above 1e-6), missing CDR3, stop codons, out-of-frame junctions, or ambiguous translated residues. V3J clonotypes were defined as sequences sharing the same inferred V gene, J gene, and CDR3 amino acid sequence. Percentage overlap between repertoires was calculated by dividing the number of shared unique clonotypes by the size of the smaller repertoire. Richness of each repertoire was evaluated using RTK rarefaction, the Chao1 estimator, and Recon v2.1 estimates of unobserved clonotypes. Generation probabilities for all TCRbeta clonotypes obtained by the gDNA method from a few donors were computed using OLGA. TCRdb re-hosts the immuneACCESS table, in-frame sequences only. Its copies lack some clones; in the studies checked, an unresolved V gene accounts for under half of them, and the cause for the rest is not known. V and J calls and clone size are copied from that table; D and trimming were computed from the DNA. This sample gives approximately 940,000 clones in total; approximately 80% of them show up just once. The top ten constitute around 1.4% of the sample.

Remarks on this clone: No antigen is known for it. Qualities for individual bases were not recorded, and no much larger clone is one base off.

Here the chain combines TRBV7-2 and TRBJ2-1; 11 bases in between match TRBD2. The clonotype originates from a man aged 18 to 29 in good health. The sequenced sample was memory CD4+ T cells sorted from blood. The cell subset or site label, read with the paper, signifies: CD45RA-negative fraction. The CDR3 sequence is CASSLSVTGTSGYNEQFF. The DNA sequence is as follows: TGTGCCAGCAGCTTATCAGTCACCGGGACTAGCGGCTACAATGAGCAGTTCTTC.